This entry features one TCR beta chain sequence. This record comes from a study of blood T cell repertoires in COVID-19. This table comes from immunoSEQ multiplex PCR, and its TCRdb copy is limited to in-frame clones, with some not included. The table lists approximately 450,000 clones, 85% to 90% of them singletons. Sequenced sample: PBMCs or T cells enriched from blood (not recorded which). This receptor was obtained from a man under 40 who had recovered from COVID-19.

The chain's CDR3 is CAWTTIRGGYGYTF. In DNA, the CDR3 is TGTGCCTGGACCACAATCAGAGGGGGCTATGGCTACACCTTC. The chain couples TRBV30 to TRBJ1-2, with a possible D match to TRBD1 (6 bases). This CDR3 is built from 14 residues. V was clipped by 4 bases and J by 4 bases, with 16 bases between them. Per germline, CDR1 GTSNPN and CDR2 SVGIG (reference sequence).